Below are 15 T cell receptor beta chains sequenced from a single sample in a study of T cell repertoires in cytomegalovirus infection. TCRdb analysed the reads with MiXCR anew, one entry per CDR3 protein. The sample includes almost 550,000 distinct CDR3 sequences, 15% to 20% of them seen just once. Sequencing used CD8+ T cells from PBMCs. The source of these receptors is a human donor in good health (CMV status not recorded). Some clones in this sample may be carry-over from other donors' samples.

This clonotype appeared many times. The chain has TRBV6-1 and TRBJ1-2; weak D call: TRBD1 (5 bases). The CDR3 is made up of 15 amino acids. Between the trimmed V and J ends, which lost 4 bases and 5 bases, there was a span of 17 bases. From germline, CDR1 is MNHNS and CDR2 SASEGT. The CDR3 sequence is CASSGTDHRGYGYTF. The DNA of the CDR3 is TGTGCCAGCAGTGGAACGGACCACCGGGGGTATGGCTACACCTTC.

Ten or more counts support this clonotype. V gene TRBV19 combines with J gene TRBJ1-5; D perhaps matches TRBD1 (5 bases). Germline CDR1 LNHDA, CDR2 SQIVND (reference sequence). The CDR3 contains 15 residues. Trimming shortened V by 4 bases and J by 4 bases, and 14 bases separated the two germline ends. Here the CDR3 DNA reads TGTGCCAGTAGTACCCGAGGGACTTATAATCAGCCCCAGCATTTT. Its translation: CASSTRGTYNQPQHF.

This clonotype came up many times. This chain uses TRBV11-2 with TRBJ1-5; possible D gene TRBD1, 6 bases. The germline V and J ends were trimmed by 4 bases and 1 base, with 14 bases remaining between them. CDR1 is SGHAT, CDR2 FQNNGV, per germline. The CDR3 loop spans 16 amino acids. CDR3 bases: TGTGCCAGCAGCTCCGGGGGGCACGGGAGCAATCAGCCCCAGCATTTT. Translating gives CASSSGGHGSNQPQHF. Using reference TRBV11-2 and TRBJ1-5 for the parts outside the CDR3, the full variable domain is EAGVAQSPRYKIIEKRQSVAFWCNPISGHATLYWYQQILGQGPKLLIQFQNNGVVDDSQLPKDRFSAERLKGVDSTLKIQPAKLEDSAVYLCASSSGGHGSNQPQHFGDGTRLSIL.

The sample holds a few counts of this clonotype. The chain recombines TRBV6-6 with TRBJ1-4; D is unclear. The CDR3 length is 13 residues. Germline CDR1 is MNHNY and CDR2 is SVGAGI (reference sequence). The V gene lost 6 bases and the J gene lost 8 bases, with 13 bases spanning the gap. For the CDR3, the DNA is TGTGCCAGCAGGCCTACATTATGGGAAAAACTGTTTTTT. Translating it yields CASRPTLWEKLFF.

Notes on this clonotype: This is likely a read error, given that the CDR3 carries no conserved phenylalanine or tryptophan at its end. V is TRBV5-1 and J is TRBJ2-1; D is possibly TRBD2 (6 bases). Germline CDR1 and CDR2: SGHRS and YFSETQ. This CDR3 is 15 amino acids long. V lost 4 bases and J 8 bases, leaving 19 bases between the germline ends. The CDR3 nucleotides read TGCGCCAGCAGCCTTCGCGGAGGGGCTATAGATGAGCAGTTCTAC. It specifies CASSLRGGAIDEQFY.

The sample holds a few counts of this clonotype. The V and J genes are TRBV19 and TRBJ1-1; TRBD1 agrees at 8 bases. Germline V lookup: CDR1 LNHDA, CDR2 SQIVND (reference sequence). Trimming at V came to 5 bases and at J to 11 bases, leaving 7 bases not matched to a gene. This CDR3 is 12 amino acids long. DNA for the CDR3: TGTGCCAGTAGTCGCAGGGGGCAAGATGCTTTCTTT. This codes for CASSRRGQDAFF.

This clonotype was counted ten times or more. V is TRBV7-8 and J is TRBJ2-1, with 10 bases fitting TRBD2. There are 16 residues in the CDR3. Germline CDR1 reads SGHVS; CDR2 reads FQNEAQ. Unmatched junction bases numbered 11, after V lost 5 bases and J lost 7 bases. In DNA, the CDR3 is TGTGCCAGCAGCCAGGGGGTAGCGGGAGGACCTAATGAGCAGTTCTTC. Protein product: CASSQGVAGGPNEQFF. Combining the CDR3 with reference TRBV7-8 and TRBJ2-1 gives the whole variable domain GAGVSQSPRYKVAKRGQDVALRCDPISGHVSLFWYQQALGQGPEFLTYFQNEAQLDKSGLPSDRFFAERPEGSVSTLKIQRTQQEDSAVYLCASSQGVAGGPNEQFFGPGTRLTVL.

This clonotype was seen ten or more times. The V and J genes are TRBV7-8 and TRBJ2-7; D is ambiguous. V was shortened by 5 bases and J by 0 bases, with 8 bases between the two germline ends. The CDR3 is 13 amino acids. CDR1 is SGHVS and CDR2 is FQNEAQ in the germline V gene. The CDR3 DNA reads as TGTGCCAGCAGCCAGGTTTCCTCCTACGAGCAGTACTTC. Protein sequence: CASSQVSSYEQYF.

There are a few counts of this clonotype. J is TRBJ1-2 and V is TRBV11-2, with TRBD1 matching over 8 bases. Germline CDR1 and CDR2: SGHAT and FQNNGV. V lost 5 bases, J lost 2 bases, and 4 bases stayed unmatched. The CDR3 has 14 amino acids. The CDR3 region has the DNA TGTGCCAGCAGCGTAAACAGGGGGAACTATGGCTACACCTTC. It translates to CASSVNRGNYGYTF.

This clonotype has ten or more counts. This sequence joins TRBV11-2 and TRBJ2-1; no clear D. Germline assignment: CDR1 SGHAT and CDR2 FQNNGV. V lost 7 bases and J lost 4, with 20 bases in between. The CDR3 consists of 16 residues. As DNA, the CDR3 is TGTGCCAGCACCCTACCCGATCGGACCGGGTACAATGAGCAGTTCTTC. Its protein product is CASTLPDRTGYNEQFF.

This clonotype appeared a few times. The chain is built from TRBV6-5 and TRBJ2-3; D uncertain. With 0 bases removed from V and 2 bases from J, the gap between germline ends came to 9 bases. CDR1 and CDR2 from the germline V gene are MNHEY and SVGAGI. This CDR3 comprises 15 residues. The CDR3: CASSYSVGSTDTQYF. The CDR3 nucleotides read TGTGCCAGCAGTTACTCAGTAGGGTCCACAGATACGCAGTATTTT.

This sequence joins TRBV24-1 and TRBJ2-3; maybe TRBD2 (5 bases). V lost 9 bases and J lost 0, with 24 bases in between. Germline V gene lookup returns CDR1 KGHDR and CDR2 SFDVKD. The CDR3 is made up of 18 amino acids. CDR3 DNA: TGTGCCACCCAGCCCGCAGCGGCTCTAGACCACAGCACAGATACGCAGTATTTT. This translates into CATQPAAALDHSTDTQYF.

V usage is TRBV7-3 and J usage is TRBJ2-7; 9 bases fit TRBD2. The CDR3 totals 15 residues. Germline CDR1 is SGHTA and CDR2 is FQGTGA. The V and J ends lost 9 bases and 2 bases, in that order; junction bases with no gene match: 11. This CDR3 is CARSLSGGNTYEQYF. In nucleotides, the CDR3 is TGTGCCAGAAGTCTTAGCGGGGGCAACACCTACGAGCAGTACTTC.

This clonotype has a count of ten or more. CDR3 sequence: CASTSLGGQVDGYTF. DNA of the CDR3: TGTGCCAGCACGTCTCTTGGGGGTCAGGTGGATGGCTACACCTTC. The chain combines TRBV12-3 or TRBV12-4 with TRBJ1-2; D possibly corresponds to TRBD1 (5 bases). Trimming removed 7 bases at V and 6 bases at J, with 21 bases between. This CDR3 is built from 15 residues.

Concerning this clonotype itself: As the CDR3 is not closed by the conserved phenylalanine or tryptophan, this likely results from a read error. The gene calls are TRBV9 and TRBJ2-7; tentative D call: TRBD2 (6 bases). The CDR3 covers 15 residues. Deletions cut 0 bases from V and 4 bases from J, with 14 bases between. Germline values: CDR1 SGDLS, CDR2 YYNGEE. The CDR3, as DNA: TGTGCCAGCAGCGTAGCCCCAGCGGGCCGGTACGAGCAGTACTTA. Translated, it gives CASSVAPAGRYEQYL.